These 11 T cell receptor beta chains share one sample of origin, sequenced in a study of human T cells and chemical hapten exposure. Stated time point: healthy volunteer bleed at 6 weeks. Unseparated into fractions, whole blood served as the source from which total RNA was extracted. TCRdb passed the RACE reads through MiXCR, listing each CDR3 protein once. The sample carries around 80,000 distinct CDR3 sequences, over 6.5% recorded once. The sequencing sample was made of whole blood. These receptors were obtained from a male donor in good health. Some clones in this sample may be carry-over from other donors' samples.

This clonotype showed up just a few times. The chain is built from TRBV5-4 and TRBJ2-2, with 11 bases aligning to TRBD2. V was pared by 4 bases and J by 5 bases, with 7 bases of the junction left unmatched. The CDR3 contains 16 residues. The germline V gene encodes CDR1 SGHNT and CDR2 YYREEE (reference sequence). The CDR3 region has the DNA TGTGCCAGCAGCATTGGGACTAGCGGCCGAACCGGGGAGCTGTTTTTT. This codes for CASSIGTSGRTGELFF.

The table lists this clonotype with a few counts. The V gene is TRBV20-1, the J gene TRBJ2-1; 15 bases are shared with TRBD2. Germline V gene lookup returns CDR1 DFQATT and CDR2 SNEGSKA (reference sequence). V trimming: 0 bases; J trimming: 2 bases; junction bases outside the gene matches: 5. This CDR3 has 18 residues. The DNA of the CDR3 is TGCAGTGCTAGAGATGGGGGACTAGCGGGAGGCCCCTACAATGAGCAGTTCTTC. The encoded protein is CSARDGGLAGGPYNEQFF.

The J gene is TRBJ2-1, the V gene TRBV6-5; a possible D gene is TRBD2 (5 bases). The CDR3 consists of 13 residues. Germline V gene data show CDR1 as MNHEY and CDR2 as SVGAGI. V dropped 5 bases and J dropped 5 bases, with 10 bases sitting between them. In nucleotides, the CDR3 is TGTGCCAGCAGTCTCCGGACTGACAATGAGCAGTTCTTC. It is translated as CASSLRTDNEQFF.

The genes are TRBV11-2 and TRBJ2-3; 7 bases are a match to TRBD2. Germline CDR1 SGHAT, CDR2 FQNNGV. The V segment lost 3 bases and the J segment 4 bases; nucleotides outside the gene matches: 4. The CDR3 spans 14 residues. CDR3 sequence: CASSFTSDPDTQYF. For the CDR3, the DNA is TGTGCCAGCAGCTTTACTAGCGACCCAGATACGCAGTATTTT.

This clonotype was found a few times. The chain couples TRBV7-8 to TRBJ2-7; TRBD2 matches at 7 bases. This CDR3 has 17 amino acids. The junction had 13 bases not matched to a gene; V was cut back by 5 bases and J by 0 bases. CDR1 is SGHVS and CDR2 is FQNEAQ in the germline V gene. The CDR3 DNA follows: TGTGCCAGCAGCATACACCTACTAGCGCTCAGCTCCTACGAGCAGTACTTC. It is translated as CASSIHLLALSSYEQYF.

The gene calls are TRBV7-2 and TRBJ2-3; TRBD2 might be the D (5 bases). V lost 1 base, J lost 1 base, and 9 bases lay in between. The V gene's germline CDR1 is SGHTA and CDR2 FQGNSA. The CDR3 length is 15 residues. The CDR3 here is CASSLGVSGTDTQYF. CDR3 nucleotides: TGTGCCAGCAGCTTAGGGGTTAGCGGCACAGATACGCAGTATTTT.

The chain recombines TRBV29-1 with TRBJ2-3; D not resolved. Germline CDR1 SQVTM, CDR2 ANQGSEA. V was cut by 2 bases and J by 3 bases, with 9 bases left in between. This CDR3 has 13 residues. The CDR3 DNA reads as TGCAGCGTTGAACGGGTCTCGACAGATACGCAGTATTTT. Amino acids: CSVERVSTDTQYF.

The J gene is TRBJ1-6, the V gene TRBV15, with a weak D call TRBD1 (5 bases). Germline values: CDR1 LNHNV, CDR2 YYDKDF (reference sequence). V was trimmed by 1 base and J by 10 bases, leaving 14 bases between them. This CDR3 region has 15 residues. CDR3 in amino acids: CATSRVRDGGSPLHF. CDR3 nucleotides: TGTGCCACCAGCAGAGTAAGGGACGGAGGATCACCCCTCCACTTT.

This clonotype was detected only a few times. The genes are TRBV6-2 or TRBV6-3 and TRBJ2-1, with D possibly TRBD2 on 6 matching bases. The CDR3 is 12 amino acids. Trimming pared 6 bases from V and 6 bases from J, leaving 9 bases between. Germline CDR1 reads MNHEY; CDR2 reads SVGEGT. CDR3 amino acids: CASSRDFNEQFF. The CDR3 region has the DNA TGTGCCAGCAGCCGGGACTTCAATGAGCAGTTCTTC.

The chain joins TRBV7-9 to TRBJ2-7; D may be TRBD1 (6 bases). The CDR3 is 15 amino acids. V was cut by 5 bases and J by 0 bases, with 14 bases left in between. Germline-derived CDR1 and CDR2 are SEHNR and FQNEAQ (reference sequence). The CDR3 reads CASSDVDSPSYEQYF. CDR3 nucleotides: TGTGCCAGCAGCGACGTGGACAGTCCCTCCTACGAGCAGTACTTC.

This sequence joins TRBV7-2 and TRBJ2-7; D may be TRBD2 (6 bases). CDR1 is SGHTA and CDR2 is FQGNSA in the germline V gene. The CDR3 length is 16 residues. With 5 bases removed from V and 3 bases from J, the gap between germline ends came to 20 bases. The CDR3 protein is CASSPTSIRRDYEQYF. The CDR3 DNA sequence: TGTGCCAGCAGCCCGACTTCGATACGGCGGGACTACGAGCAGTACTTC.